Shown below are 17 T cell receptor beta chains from a single sample sequenced in a study of control samples from healthy donors and cancer patients. Sequencing was performed with immunoSEQ multiplex PCR; in TCRdb, only in-frame clones are kept and a portion is missing. The repertoire holds some 71,000 clones, about nine tenths seen once, with over 1% in the top ten. The sequencing input was PBMCs. Source of these receptors: a woman in her 50s with colorectal cancer.

This clone was observed once. The chain carries TRBV5-6 and TRBJ1-4; D might be TRBD1 (6 bases). With 4 bases removed from V and 0 bases from J, the gap between germline ends came to 16 bases. Germline V gene sequence: CDR1 SGHDT, CDR2 YYEEEE. The CDR3 length is 17 residues. The chain's CDR3 is CASSIRRGAATNEKLFF. The CDR3 region has the DNA TGTGCCAGCAGCATACGGAGGGGGGCTGCAACTAATGAAAAACTGTTTTTT.

The genes are TRBV27 and TRBJ2-3, with TRBD2 identical over 8 bases. V was clipped by 3 bases and J by 6 bases; unmatched bases: 8. CDR1 and CDR2 from the germline V gene are MNHEY and SMNVEV (reference sequence). The CDR3 spans 15 residues. This CDR3 is CASSFLTSAGDTQYF. CDR3 DNA: TGTGCCAGCAGTTTTTTGACTAGCGCAGGGGATACGCAGTATTTT.

V gene TRBV9 combines with J gene TRBJ1-6; the match to TRBD1 covers 7 bases. Germline CDR1 and CDR2: SGDLS and YYNGEE. V lost 0 bases and J lost 7; bases outside the gene matches: 7. This CDR3 contains 16 residues. CDR3 region: CASSVGTGANNSPLHF. The CDR3, as DNA: TGTGCCAGCAGCGTAGGAACAGGGGCAAACAATTCACCCCTCCACTTT.

J is TRBJ1-1 and V is TRBV5-1, with a possible D match to TRBD1 (6 bases). CDR1 is SGHRS, CDR2 YFSETQ, per germline. CDR3 length: 13 amino acids. V was cut by 4 bases and J by 1 base, with 8 bases left in between. CDR3 residues: CASSVGQNTEAFF. CDR3 coding DNA: TGCGCCAGCAGCGTGGGACAGAACACTGAAGCTTTCTTT. The full variable domain, completed using reference TRBV5-1 and TRBJ1-1, is KAGVTQTPRYLIKTRGQQVTLSCSPISGHRSVSWYQQTPGQGLQFLFEYFSETQRNKGNFPGRFSGRQFSNSRSEMNVSTLELGDSALYLCASSVGQNTEAFFGQGTRLTVV.

The chain links TRBV4-2 to TRBJ2-2; TRBD2 is a possible D gene (5 bases). This CDR3 spans 16 amino acids. Germline-derived CDR1 and CDR2 are LGHNA and YNFKEQ. V was trimmed by 4 bases and J by 0 bases, leaving 12 bases between them. CDR3 in amino acids: CASSPTELANTGELFF. CDR3 nucleotides: TGTGCCAGCAGCCCCACGGAACTAGCGAACACCGGGGAGCTGTTTTTT.

The gene calls are TRBV2 and TRBJ1-1, with 7 bases fitting TRBD1. Germline V gene sequence: CDR1 SNHLY, CDR2 FYNNEI. This CDR3 has 14 amino acids. V trimming: 7 bases; J trimming: 2 bases; junction bases outside the gene matches: 7. In DNA form, the CDR3 reads TGTGCCAGCACCAGACAGGGAAGAAACACTGAAGCTTTCTTT. Its protein product is CASTRQGRNTEAFF.

J is TRBJ1-2 and V is TRBV3-1 (or the pseudogene TRBV3-2), with TRBD1 identical over 7 bases. CDR1 LGHDT and CDR2 YNNKEL come from the germline V gene (reference sequence). The CDR3 has 14 amino acids. The ends lost 2 bases at V and 4 bases at J; junction bases unmatched: 4. The CDR3 DNA reads as TGTGCCAGCAGCCAATGGGACAGAAGCTATGGCTACACCTTC. Residues: CASSQWDRSYGYTF.

The chain recombines TRBV19 with TRBJ1-2; D possibly corresponds to TRBD1 (5 bases). Deletions cut 5 bases from V and 7 bases from J, with 20 bases between. The CDR3 contains 15 residues. The germline V gene has CDR1 LNHDA and CDR2 SQIVND (reference sequence). CDR3 sequence (DNA): TGTGCCAGTAGTGCCTTGCAGGGAGCTGAGGCTGGCTACACCTTC. It encodes CASSALQGAEAGYTF.

Here the CDR3 DNA reads TGCAGTGCTAGAGCCTCCTACGAGCAGTACTTC. Translated: CSARASYEQYF. This chain connects TRBV20-1 to TRBJ2-7; D ambiguous. The ends were cut back, 1 base at V and 0 bases at J, with 1 base in the middle. This CDR3 has 11 residues. Per the germline V gene, CDR1 is DFQATT and CDR2 is SNEGSKA (reference sequence).

The J gene is TRBJ2-1, the V gene TRBV19; 12 bases are shared with TRBD2. Germline trimming cut 6 bases from V and 7 bases from J; bases unmatched to any gene: 4. This CDR3 is built from 14 residues. Germline CDR1 is LNHDA and CDR2 is SQIVND (reference sequence). CDR3 DNA: TGTGCCAGTAGGACTAGCGGGAGCGGGAATGAGCAGTTCTTC. Protein: CASRTSGSGNEQFF.

This clone has a handful of counts. The gene calls are TRBV7-2 and TRBJ2-7; D unresolved. With 1 base removed from V and 0 bases from J, the gap between germline ends came to 7 bases. CDR1 and CDR2 from the germline V gene are SGHTA and FQGNSA. This CDR3 has 14 residues. The CDR3 DNA reads as TGTGCCAGCAGCTTAGAGGGCAGCTCCTACGAGCAGTACTTC. This encodes CASSLEGSSYEQYF.

The chain has TRBV7-2 and TRBJ1-3; D possibly corresponds to TRBD1 (5 bases). Germline CDR1 and CDR2: SGHTA and FQGNSA. The CDR3 has 16 amino acids. Trimming shortened V by 5 bases and J by 4 bases, and 18 bases separated the two germline ends. As DNA, the CDR3 is TGTGCCAGCAGCCCCTTTCAGGGAAGAGCCGGAAACACCATATATTTT. Amino acid sequence: CASSPFQGRAGNTIYF. Filled out from reference TRBV7-2 and TRBJ1-3, the complete variable domain reads GAGVSQSPSNKVTEKGKDVELRCDPISGHTALYWYRQSLGQGLEFLIYFQGNSAPDKSGLPSDRFSAERTGGSVSTLTIQRTQQEDSAVYLCASSPFQGRAGNTIYFGEGSWLTVV.

The V call is TRBV6-1, the J call TRBJ2-7; 7 bases fit TRBD1. Per the germline V gene, CDR1 is MNHNS and CDR2 is SASEGT. The V and J ends lost 0 bases and 5 bases, in that order; junction bases with no gene match: 7. CDR3 size: 15 residues. CDR3 DNA: TGTGCCAGCAGTGAAGCCGGGGACAGTCACCACGAGCAGTACTTC. This codes for CASSEAGDSHHEQYF.

The rearrangement joins TRBV29-1 to TRBJ2-7; D possibly corresponds to TRBD2 (7 bases). The CDR3 loop spans 14 amino acids. The V end was cut by 6 bases, the J end by 4 bases, with 19 bases between. Germline V gene lookup returns CDR1 SQVTM and CDR2 ANQGSEA. CDR3 sequence (DNA): TGCAGCGTAAAGAAAGCGCGGGGGCCATACGAGCAGTACTTC. It specifies CSVKKARGPYEQYF.

The rearrangement uses TRBV14 and TRBJ2-5, with 12 bases fitting TRBD1. Per germline, CDR1 SGHDN and CDR2 FVKESK. The CDR3 sequence is 19 residues long. Losses at the gene ends were 2 bases for V and 5 bases for J; bases not matched to a gene: 15. CDR3 amino acids: CASSQTPRWDRGRSETQYF. Here the CDR3 DNA reads TGTGCCAGCAGCCAAACGCCGAGATGGGACAGGGGGCGCTCGGAGACCCAGTACTTC.

This chain links TRBV28 with TRBJ1-5; D uncertain. Deletions cut 1 base from V and 5 bases from J, with 15 bases between. Looked up from germline, CDR1 is MDHEN and CDR2 is SYDVKM. CDR3 length equals 16 residues. The DNA for the CDR3 is TGTGCCAGCAGTTTATTTATTCATCGGGTGGATCAGCCCCAGCATTTT. Its translation: CASSLFIHRVDQPQHF.

The genes are TRBV7-9 and TRBJ1-2; tentatively, D is TRBD1 (5 bases). Germline V gene lookup returns CDR1 SEHNR and CDR2 FQNEAQ (reference sequence). The length of the CDR3 is 14 residues. V was clipped by 5 bases and J by 3 bases, with 13 bases between them. Written as DNA, the CDR3 is TGTGCCAGCAGCCTCGGATCGGGGGACTATGGCTACACCTTC. It encodes CASSLGSGDYGYTF.